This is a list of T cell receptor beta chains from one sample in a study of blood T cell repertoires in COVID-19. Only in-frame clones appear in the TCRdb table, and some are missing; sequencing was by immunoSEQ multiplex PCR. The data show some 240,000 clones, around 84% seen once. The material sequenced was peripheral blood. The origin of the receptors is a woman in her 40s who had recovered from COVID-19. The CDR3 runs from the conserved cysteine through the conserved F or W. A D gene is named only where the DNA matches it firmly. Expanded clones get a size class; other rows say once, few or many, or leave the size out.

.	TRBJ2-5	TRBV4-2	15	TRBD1	CASSSQGAPGETQYF	TGTGCCAGCAGCTCTCAGGGGGCCCCGGGAGAGACCCAGTACTTC
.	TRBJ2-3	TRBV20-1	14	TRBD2	CSASLAGGRDTQYF	TGCAGTGCTAGTCTAGCGGGGGGGCGGGATACGCAGTATTTT
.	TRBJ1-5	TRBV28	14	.	CASRQGPKVFTQHF	TGTGCCAGCAGACAGGGACCCAAAGTTTTTACCCAGCATTTT
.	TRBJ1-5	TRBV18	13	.	CASSSDTDQPQHF	TGTGCCAGCTCATCCGACACCGATCAGCCCCAGCATTTT
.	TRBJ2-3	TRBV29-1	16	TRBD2	CSANPLASGLTDTQYF	TGCAGCGCAAATCCCTTGGCTAGCGGGCTAACAGATACGCAGTATTTT
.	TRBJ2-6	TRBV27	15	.	CASSYAGAGANVLTF	TGTGCCAGCAGTTATGCAGGGGCTGGGGCCAACGTCCTGACTTTC
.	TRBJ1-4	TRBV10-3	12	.	CAISESREKLFF	TGTGCCATCAGTGAGTCCCGTGAAAAACTGTTTTTT
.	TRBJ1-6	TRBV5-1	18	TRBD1	CASTKTGLQSSYNSPLHF	TGCGCCAGTACTAAGACAGGGCTTCAGTCCTCCTATAATTCACCCCTCCACTTT
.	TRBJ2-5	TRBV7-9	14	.	CASSLALGAETQYF	TGTGCCAGCAGCTTAGCACTGGGCGCGGAGACCCAGTACTTC
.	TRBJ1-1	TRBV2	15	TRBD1	CASSERTGGKTEAFF	TGTGCCAGCAGCGAAAGGACAGGGGGCAAGACTGAAGCTTTCTTT
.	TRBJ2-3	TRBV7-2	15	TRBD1	CASSMGQASTDTQYF	TGTGCCAGCAGCATGGGACAGGCGTCCACAGATACGCAGTATTTT
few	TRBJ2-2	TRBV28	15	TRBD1	CASSRTGRTTGELFF	TGTGCCAGCAGTCGGACAGGCCGAACCACCGGGGAGCTGTTTTTT
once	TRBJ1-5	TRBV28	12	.	CASSLPPGPQHF	TGTGCCAGCAGTTTACCCCCCGGGCCCCAGCATTTT
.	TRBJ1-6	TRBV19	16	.	CASNNRVTHNNSPLHF	TGTGCCAGTAATAACCGGGTCACACACAATAATTCACCCCTCCACTTT
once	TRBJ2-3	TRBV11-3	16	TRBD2	CASSLGVAGGTDTQYF	TGTGCCAGCAGCTTAGGGGTAGCGGGGGGTACAGATACGCAGTATTTT
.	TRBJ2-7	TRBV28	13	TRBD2	CASRERGGYEQYF	TGTGCCAGCAGGGAACGGGGGGGGTACGAGCAGTACTTC
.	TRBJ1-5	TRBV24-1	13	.	CATSGQSNQPQHF	TGTGCCACCTCCGGACAGAGCAATCAGCCCCAGCATTTT
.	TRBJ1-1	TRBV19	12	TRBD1	CASRDRDTEAFF	TGTGCCAGTAGGGACAGGGACACTGAAGCTTTCTTT
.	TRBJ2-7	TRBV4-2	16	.	CASSQAYSQGDNEQYF	TGTGCCAGCAGCCAAGCTTATAGTCAGGGCGACAACGAGCAGTACTTC
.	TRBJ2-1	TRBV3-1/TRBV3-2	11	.	CASSQETGQFF	TGTGCCAGCAGCCAAGAAACGGGGCAGTTCTTC
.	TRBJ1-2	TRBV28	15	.	CASSESGGRVRGYTF	TGTGCCAGCAGCGAAAGTGGGGGCAGGGTGAGGGGCTACACCTTC
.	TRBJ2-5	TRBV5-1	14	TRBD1	CASSRGTGQETQYF	TGCGCCAGCAGCCGGGGGACAGGACAAGAGACCCAGTACTTC
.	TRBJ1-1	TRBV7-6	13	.	CASSADINTEAFF	TGTGCCAGCAGCGCCGACATTAACACTGAAGCTTTCTTT
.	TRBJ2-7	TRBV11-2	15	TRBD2	CASSLGLAGYYEQYF	TGTGCCAGCAGCCTCGGACTAGCGGGGTACTACGAGCAGTACTTC
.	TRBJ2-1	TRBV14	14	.	CASSQVDRYNEQFF	TGTGCCAGCAGCCAAGTGGACAGATACAATGAGCAGTTCTTC
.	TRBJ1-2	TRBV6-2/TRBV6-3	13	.	CASSRGSQIGYTF	TGTGCCAGCAGCCGCGGCTCCCAGATCGGCTACACCTTC
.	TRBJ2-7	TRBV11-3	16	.	CASSLDLGAMGYEQYF	TGTGCCAGCAGCTTAGATTTAGGGGCCATGGGTTACGAGCAGTACTTC
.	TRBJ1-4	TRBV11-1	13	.	CASSVRQNEKLFF	TGTGCCAGCAGCGTCCGACAGAATGAAAAACTGTTTTTT
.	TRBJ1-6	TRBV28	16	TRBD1	CASKSRDREYNSPLHF	TGTGCCAGCAAATCAAGAGACAGGGAATATAATTCACCCCTCCACTTT
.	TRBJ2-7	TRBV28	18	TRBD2	CASSSQGLAGVSSYEQYF	TGTGCCAGCAGTTCACAGGGACTAGCGGGGGTCAGCTCCTACGAGCAGTACTTC
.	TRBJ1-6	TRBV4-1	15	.	CASSQFTPWNSPLHF	TGCGCCAGCAGCCAATTCACACCTTGGAATTCACCCCTCCACTTT
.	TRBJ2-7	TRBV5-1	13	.	CASSLERSYEQYF	TGCGCCAGCAGCTTGGAGAGGTCCTACGAGCAGTACTTC
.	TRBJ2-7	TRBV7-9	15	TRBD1	CASSSRRDRSYEQYF	TGTGCCAGCAGCTCCCGACGGGACAGGTCCTACGAGCAGTACTTC
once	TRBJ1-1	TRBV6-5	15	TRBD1	CASSPGTGGDTEAFF	TGTGCCAGCAGTCCTGGGACAGGGGGAGACACTGAAGCTTTCTTT
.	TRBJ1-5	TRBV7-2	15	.	CASSLVTDSNQPQHF	TGTGCCAGCAGCTTAGTGACAGATAGCAATCAGCCCCAGCATTTT
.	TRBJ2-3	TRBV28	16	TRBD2	CASISSGGAGTDTQYF	TGTGCCAGCATCTCCTCGGGGGGGGCTGGCACAGATACGCAGTATTTT
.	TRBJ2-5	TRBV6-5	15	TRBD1	CASSYSPRGLETQYF	TGTGCCAGCAGTTATTCCCCCAGGGGGTTGGAGACCCAGTACTTC
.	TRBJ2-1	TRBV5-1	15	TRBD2	CASSPLAGGRGEQFF	TGCGCCAGCAGCCCCCTAGCGGGGGGGCGGGGTGAGCAGTTCTTC
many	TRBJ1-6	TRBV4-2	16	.	CASSQTGSSYNSPLHF	TGTGCCAGCAGCCAAACAGGGAGCTCCTATAATTCACCCCTCCACTTT
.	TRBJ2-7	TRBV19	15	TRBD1	CASSQPGQGTYEQYF	TGTGCCAGTAGTCAGCCTGGACAGGGAACCTACGAGCAGTACTTC
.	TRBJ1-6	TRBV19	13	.	CASSARTFSPLHF	TGTGCCAGTAGTGCCCGGACATTTTCACCCCTCCACTTT
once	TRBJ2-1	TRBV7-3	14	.	CASSLTAGVNEQFF	TGTGCCAGCAGCTTAACAGCTGGTGTCAATGAGCAGTTCTTC
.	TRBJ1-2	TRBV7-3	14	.	CASSLGPERDGYTF	TGTGCCAGCAGCTTAGGTCCGGAACGGGATGGCTACACCTTC
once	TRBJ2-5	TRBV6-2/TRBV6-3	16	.	CASSYEGPGGRETQYF	TGTGCCAGCAGTTACGAAGGCCCCGGCGGTCGAGAGACCCAGTACTTC
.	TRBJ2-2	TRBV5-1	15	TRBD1	CASSTQGAGTGELFF	TGCGCCAGCAGCACACAGGGGGCGGGCACCGGGGAGCTGTTTTTT
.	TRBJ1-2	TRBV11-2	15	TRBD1	CASSSDRGSYYGYTF	TGTGCCAGCAGCTCCGACAGGGGGAGTTACTATGGCTACACCTTC
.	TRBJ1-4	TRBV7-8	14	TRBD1	CASSRTGSNEKLFF	TGTGCCAGCAGCCGGACAGGGTCTAATGAAAAACTGTTTTTT
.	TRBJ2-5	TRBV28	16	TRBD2	CASSSERGGSQETQYF	TGTGCCAGCAGTTCCGAGCGGGGGGGGTCCCAAGAGACCCAGTACTTC
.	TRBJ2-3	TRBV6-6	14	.	CASSYQGGTDTQYF	TGTGCCAGCAGTTATCAGGGTGGCACAGATACGCAGTATTTT
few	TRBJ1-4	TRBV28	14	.	CASSLAGANEKLFF	TGTGCCAGCAGTTTAGCGGGAGCTAATGAAAAACTGTTTTTT
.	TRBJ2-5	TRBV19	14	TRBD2	CASSISGGRETQYF	TGTGCCAGTAGTATCTCGGGGGGACGGGAGACCCAGTACTTC
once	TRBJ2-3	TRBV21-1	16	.	CASSKWAGLCTDTQYF	TGTGCCAGCAGCAAATGGGCGGGACTCTGCACAGATACGCAGTATTTT
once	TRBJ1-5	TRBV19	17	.	CASSPRPGGGINQPQHF	TGTGCCAGTAGTCCCCGACCGGGAGGGGGGATCAATCAGCCCCAGCATTTT
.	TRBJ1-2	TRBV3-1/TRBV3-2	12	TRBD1	CASSSRDRDYTF	TGTGCCAGCAGCAGCCGGGACAGGGACTACACCTTC
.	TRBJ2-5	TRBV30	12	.	CAWRERGGTQYF	TGTGCCTGGAGGGAGAGGGGGGGGACCCAGTACTTC
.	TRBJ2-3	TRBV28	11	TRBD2	CASGRVDTQYF	TGTGCCAGCGGGAGGGTAGATACGCAGTATTTT
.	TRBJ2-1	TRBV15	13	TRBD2	CATGLANGNEQFF	TGTGCCACCGGACTAGCGAATGGAAATGAGCAGTTCTTC
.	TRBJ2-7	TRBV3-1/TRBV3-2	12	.	CASSQDQREQYF	TGTGCCAGCAGCCAAGATCAGCGGGAGCAGTACTTC
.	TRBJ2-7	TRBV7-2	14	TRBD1	CASSPRQGRYEQYF	TGTGCCAGCAGCCCTCGACAGGGACGCTACGAGCAGTACTTC